One sample yielded the 21 T cell receptor beta chains listed below, sequenced in a study of OX40 agonist ivuxolimab in advanced cancers. Libraries were prepared by immunoSEQ multiplex PCR; TCRdb keeps only in-frame clonotypes and omits some of them. This sample has approximately 12,000 clones, with roughly 71% found just once. This specimen was CD4+ or CD8+ T cells sorted from blood, taken in a trial of the OX40 agonist ivuxolimab. Receptors originate from an adult with an advanced solid tumor such as melanoma, head and neck, liver or kidney cancer.

The J gene is TRBJ1-5, the V gene TRBV6-1; TRBD1 is a possible D gene (6 bases). The CDR3 is made up of 15 amino acids. The germline V gene has CDR1 MNHNS and CDR2 SASEGT. V was trimmed by 6 bases and J by 0 bases, leaving 12 bases between them. Here the CDR3 DNA reads TGTGCCAGCAGAGAGGGGGTTTATAGCAATCAGCCCCAGCATTTT. The encoded protein is CASREGVYSNQPQHF.

This clone is medium-sized in the sample. This chain connects TRBV7-2 to TRBJ2-7; 9 nucleotides agree with TRBD1. The CDR3 sequence is 17 residues long. V lost 1 base and J lost 3; bases outside the gene matches: 10. Germline V gives CDR1 SGHTA, CDR2 FQGNSA. CDR3: CASSLEGGQGIFYEQYF. Written as DNA, the CDR3 is TGTGCCAGCAGCTTAGAAGGGGGACAGGGCATTTTCTACGAGCAGTACTTC.

The V and J genes are TRBV10-3 and TRBJ2-1, with 13 bases that match TRBD2. CDR1 and CDR2 (germline): ENHRY, SYGVKD. Trimming cost V 1 base and J 6 bases; bases outside gene matches: 3. The CDR3 is 16 residues long. CDR3 residues: CAISELLAGGLNEQFF. In nucleotides, the CDR3 is TGTGCCATCAGTGAGTTACTAGCGGGGGGGCTCAATGAGCAGTTCTTC.

J is TRBJ2-7 and V is TRBV4-2, with no clear D. The CDR3 has 14 residues. From germline, CDR1 is LGHNA and CDR2 YNFKEQ. Trimming cost V 0 bases and J 1 base, with 7 bases left between them. The CDR3 nucleotides read TGTGCCAGCAGCCAAGATGACCCTTCCTACGAGCAGTACTTC. Amino acids: CASSQDDPSYEQYF.

This clone was recorded a few times. Distinct nucleotide sequences in the sample also encode this CDR3. The rearrangement uses TRBV28 and TRBJ2-7; weak D call: TRBD1 (6 bases). This CDR3 is 12 amino acids long. The V end was cut by 5 bases, the J end by 6 bases, with 11 bases between. CDR1 and CDR2 from the germline V gene are MDHEN and SYDVKM. In nucleotides, the CDR3 is TGTGCCAGCAGTCCCCTGACAGGCGAGCAGTACTTC. As protein: CASSPLTGEQYF.

The rearrangement joins TRBV6-6 to TRBJ2-1; 7 bases fit TRBD2. V gave up 11 bases and J gave up 4 bases; unmatched junction bases: 2. CDR3 length: 11 amino acids. Germline V gives CDR1 MNHNY, CDR2 SVGAGI (reference sequence). In DNA, the CDR3 is TGTGCCGGGGGGGGTTACAATGAGCAGTTCTTC. This codes for CAGGGYNEQFF.

V is TRBV6-4 and J is TRBJ1-6; 9 bases map to TRBD1. The CDR3 consists of 15 residues. Germline lookup yields CDR1 MRHNA and CDR2 SNTAGT. Trimming cost V 6 bases and J 5 bases; bases outside gene matches: 5. CDR3 sequence: CASSPGTGHNSPLHF. CDR3 in DNA: TGTGCCAGCAGCCCCGGGACAGGGCATAATTCACCCCTCCACTTT.

The chain combines TRBV2 with TRBJ2-4; 8 bases are a match to TRBD2. Germline CDR1 is SNHLY and CDR2 is FYNNEI. With 4 bases clipped from V and 9 bases from J, the junction kept 8 bases outside the gene matches. The CDR3 covers 14 residues. The CDR3 reads CASSVISGVVIQYF. CDR3 in DNA: TGTGCCAGCAGTGTGATTAGCGGGGTAGTCATTCAGTACTTC.

This rearrangement joins TRBV5-1 to TRBJ2-7; the D gene could be TRBD1 or TRBD2 (5 bases each). V lost 5 bases, J lost 5 bases, and 14 bases lay in between. The CDR3 has 13 residues. The germline gives CDR1 SGHRS, CDR2 YFSETQ. CDR3 coding DNA: TGCGCCAGCAGAGCCGGGACGGGTCACGAGCAGTACTTC. It specifies CASRAGTGHEQYF.

As DNA, the CDR3 is TGTGCCAGCAGTGCCGACGGAACAGATACGCAGTATTTT. The encoded protein is CASSADGTDTQYF. V is TRBV25-1 and J is TRBJ2-3; D is ambiguous. Trimming took 4 bases from V and 3 from J, leaving 8 bases between them. CDR3 length equals 13 residues. The germline CDR1 and CDR2 sequences are MGHDK and SYGVNS.

In this sample, this clone turned up a few times. The rearrangement links TRBV11-1 to TRBJ2-5, with D perhaps TRBD1 (7 bases). This CDR3 is built from 17 residues. Trimming removed 4 bases from V and 3 bases from J, with 21 bases in between. The V gene's germline CDR1 is SGHAT and CDR2 FQDESV (reference sequence). In DNA form, the CDR3 reads TGTGCCAGCAGCTACGACCGAGACAGGGAGGTTGAAGAGACCCAGTACTTC. This codes for CASSYDRDREVEETQYF. Full variable domain (remainder filled in from reference TRBV11-1 and TRBJ2-5): EAEVAQSPRYKITEKSQAVAFWCDPISGHATLYWYRQILGQGPELLVQFQDESVVDDSQLPKDRFSAERLKGVDSTLKIQPAELGDSAMYLCASSYDRDREVEETQYFGPGTRLLVL.

In this sample, this clone turned up a few times. This rearrangement joins TRBV15 to TRBJ2-1, with D perhaps matching TRBD2 (6 bases). Per the germline V gene, CDR1 is LNHNV and CDR2 is YYDKDF (reference sequence). Trimming took 1 base from V and 0 from J, leaving 10 bases between them. This CDR3 is 16 amino acids long. Here the CDR3 DNA reads TGTGCCACCAGCAGAGTAGACGGGAGCTCCTACAATGAGCAGTTCTTC. Its translation is CATSRVDGSSYNEQFF.

This clone was seen once. This chain joins TRBV7-8 and TRBJ2-7; 9 nucleotides line up with TRBD1. Germline V gene data show CDR1 as SGHVS and CDR2 as FQNEAQ. The length of the CDR3 is 14 residues. V shed 2 bases, J shed 6 bases, and the junction held 5 bases outside the gene matches. CDR3 sequence (DNA): TGTGCCAGCAGCTTATTGGGACAGGGATTCGAGCAGTACTTC. Encoded protein: CASSLLGQGFEQYF.

By sample fraction, this clone is medium-sized (0.01 to 0.1%). V is TRBV18 and J is TRBJ1-2, with a possible D match to TRBD1 (6 bases). The ends were cut back, 3 bases at V and 8 bases at J, with 19 bases in the middle. The CDR3 spans 15 residues. Per the germline V gene, CDR1 is KGHSH and CDR2 is LQKENI. The CDR3 protein is CASSPPGAPTEGYTF. The CDR3 DNA reads as TGTGCCAGCTCACCTCCGGGGGCGCCAACAGAGGGCTACACCTTC.

V gene TRBV7-9 combines with J gene TRBJ2-7; D is unresolved. CDR1 and CDR2 from the germline V gene are SEHNR and FQNEAQ (reference sequence). The CDR3 runs 12 residues. V lost 4 bases, J lost 3 bases, and 7 bases lay in between. The CDR3 sequence: CASSSPDYEQYF. The CDR3 DNA sequence: TGTGCCAGCAGCTCGCCCGACTACGAGCAGTACTTC.

Note on this clone: The same CDR3 can be traced to other DNA sequences in this sample. The rearrangement uses TRBV27 and TRBJ1-6; the D is unclear. The CDR3 is 16 residues long. Between the trimmed V and J ends, which lost 3 bases and 2 bases, there was a span of 11 bases. Germline lookup yields CDR1 MNHEY and CDR2 SMNVEV (reference sequence). The CDR3 is CASSLMGNPYNSPLHF. CDR3 DNA: TGTGCCAGCAGTTTGATGGGGAACCCCTATAATTCACCCCTCCACTTT.

The V gene is TRBV5-6, the J gene TRBJ2-5; TRBD1 or TRBD2 may be the D gene (5 bases each). CDR3 length equals 16 residues. V gave up 4 bases and J gave up 4 bases, with 20 bases separating them. The germline CDR1 and CDR2 sequences are SGHDT and YYEEEE. As DNA, the CDR3 is TGTGCCAGCAGCAGTCCTTGGACTTTTGGGGGAGAGACCCAGTACTTC. This gives the protein CASSSPWTFGGETQYF.

This clone appeared a few times. This chain uses TRBV28 with TRBJ2-7; 9 nucleotides match TRBD2. The germline V gene encodes CDR1 MDHEN and CDR2 SYDVKM. J gave up 6 bases and V 1 base, and 7 bases lay outside the gene matches. This CDR3 has 15 amino acids. The CDR3 DNA follows: TGTGCCAGCAGTTTATTATATAGCGGGAGATCCGAGCAGTACTTC. Its translation is CASSLLYSGRSEQYF.

V is TRBV4-1 and J is TRBJ1-6; D is perhaps TRBD1 (6 bases). This CDR3 has 14 residues. Trimming removed 3 bases at V and 10 bases at J, with 13 bases between. Germline-derived CDR1 and CDR2 are MGHRA and YSYEKL. CDR3 in amino acids: CASSHAGGGSPLHF. The DNA for the CDR3 is TGCGCCAGCAGCCATGCCGGGGGCGGGTCACCCCTCCACTTT.

The rearrangement joins TRBV29-1 to TRBJ2-7; perhaps TRBD1 as D (5 bases). Germline V gene lookup returns CDR1 SQVTM and CDR2 ANQGSEA. The CDR3 runs 14 residues. V dropped 4 bases and J dropped 0 bases, with 13 bases sitting between them. The CDR3 spells CSVVDTRTSYEQYF. The CDR3 region has the DNA TGCAGCGTTGTGGACACAAGGACCTCCTACGAGCAGTACTTC.

This clone was seen only once. This chain connects TRBV7-8 to TRBJ2-3, with D maybe TRBD1 (5 bases). The CDR3 has 17 residues. The germline V and J ends were trimmed by 5 bases and 3 bases, with 21 bases remaining between them. In germline, CDR1 is SGHVS, CDR2 FQNEAQ. The CDR3: CASSPSFISGQTDTQYF. CDR3 nucleotides: TGTGCCAGCAGCCCAAGTTTCATTTCCGGACAAACAGATACGCAGTATTTT.